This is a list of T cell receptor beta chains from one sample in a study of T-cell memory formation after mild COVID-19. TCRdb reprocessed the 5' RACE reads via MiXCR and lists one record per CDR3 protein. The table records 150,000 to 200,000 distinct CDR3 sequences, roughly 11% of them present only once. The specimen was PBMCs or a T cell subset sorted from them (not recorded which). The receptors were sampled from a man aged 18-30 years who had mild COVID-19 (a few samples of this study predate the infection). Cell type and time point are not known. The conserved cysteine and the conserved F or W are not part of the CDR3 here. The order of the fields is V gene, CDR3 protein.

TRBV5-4	ASRSETGPDYT
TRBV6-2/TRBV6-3	ASSSTQGDTEAF
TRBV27	ASSPFDGQGLSSYNSPLH
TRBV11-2	ASSHDRGSPLH
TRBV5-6	ASSLDLRRGGYT
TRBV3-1	ASSSIYAGELF
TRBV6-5	ASSYASGGAHEQF
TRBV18	ASSPVTDTQY
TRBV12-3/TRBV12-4	ASSPRGALSREQF
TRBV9	ASSVEAGMTYYGYT
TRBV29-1	SAIAGAGDTQY
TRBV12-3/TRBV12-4	ASSRSTNNYGYT
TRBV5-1	ASSLFPDSNQPQH
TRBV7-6	ASSPAVKNTEAF
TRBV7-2	ASRSGQGIYPLH
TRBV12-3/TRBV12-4	ASTLQRRDTQY
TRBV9	ASGGGSGATNEKLF
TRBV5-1	ASSLPTGIWNIQY
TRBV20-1	SANRINQPQH
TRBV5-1	ASSMDGPGRKDGNTEAF
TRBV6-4	ASTLSGENKNIQY
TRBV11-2	ASSFRAGPDTQY
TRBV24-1	ATSGRTSGGYEQF
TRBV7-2	ASSHTTGGSTEAF
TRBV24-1	ATSDAGRADTQY
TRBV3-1	ASATGKNIQY
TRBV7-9	ASSSPGLAVQETQY
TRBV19	ASSINTGSSYEQY
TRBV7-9	ASSLRGGVNSPLH
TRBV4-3	ASSQDQVRARLY